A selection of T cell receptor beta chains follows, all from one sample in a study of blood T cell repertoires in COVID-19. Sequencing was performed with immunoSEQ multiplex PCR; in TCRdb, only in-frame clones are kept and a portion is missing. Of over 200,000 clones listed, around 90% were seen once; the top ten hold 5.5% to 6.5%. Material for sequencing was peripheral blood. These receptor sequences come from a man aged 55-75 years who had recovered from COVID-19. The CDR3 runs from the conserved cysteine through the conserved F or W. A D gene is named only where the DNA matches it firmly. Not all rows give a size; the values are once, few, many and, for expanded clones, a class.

CDR3: CARSPQSRDRDYEQYF
DNA: TGTGCCAGAAGCCCACAATCTCGGGACAGGGACTACGAGCAGTACTTC
J: TRBJ2-7
D: TRBD1
size: NA
V: TRBV5-3

CDR3: CASSARGPYEQYF
DNA: TGTGCCAGCAGTGCCCGAGGGCCCTACGAGCAGTACTTC
J: TRBJ2-7
D: NA
size: NA
V: TRBV6-4

CDR3: CASSLSGAGRSYEQYF
DNA: TGTGCCAGCAGCCTGTCGGGAGCAGGGAGGTCCTACGAGCAGTACTTC
J: TRBJ2-7
D: NA
size: NA
V: TRBV7-3

CDR3: CASSPGTGTASAQHF
DNA: TGTGCCAGCAGCCCCGGGACAGGGACGGCCTCGGCCCAGCATTTT
J: TRBJ1-5
D: TRBD1
size: NA
V: TRBV7-8

CDR3: CASILGLAGPQETQYF
DNA: TGTGCCAGCATCCTGGGACTAGCGGGCCCCCAAGAGACCCAGTACTTC
J: TRBJ2-5
D: TRBD2
size: once
V: TRBV2

CDR3: CASSFKTGNEKLFF
DNA: TGTGCCAGCAGCTTTAAAACGGGGAATGAAAAACTGTTTTTT
J: TRBJ1-4
D: NA
size: NA
V: TRBV5-6

CDR3: CAISETYSSYEQYF
DNA: TGTGCCATCAGTGAGACTTATAGCTCCTACGAGCAGTACTTC
J: TRBJ2-7
D: NA
size: NA
V: TRBV10-3

CDR3: CASSLWGQGGEKLFF
DNA: TGCGCCAGCAGCTTGTGGGGACAGGGAGGTGAAAAACTGTTTTTT
J: TRBJ1-4
D: TRBD1
size: few
V: TRBV5-1

CDR3: CATGVGQGGGYTF
DNA: TGTGCCACCGGCGTGGGACAGGGGGGAGGCTACACCTTC
J: TRBJ1-2
D: TRBD1
size: NA
V: TRBV24-1

CDR3: CASSYSSYEQYF
DNA: TGTGCCAGCAGTTATAGCTCCTACGAGCAGTACTTC
J: TRBJ2-7
D: NA
size: NA
V: TRBV6-2/TRBV6-3

CDR3: CASSQESPGTGNGELFF
DNA: TGTGCCAGCAGCCAAGAGTCCCCCGGGACAGGTAACGGGGAGCTGTTTTTT
J: TRBJ2-2
D: TRBD1
size: NA
V: TRBV4-2

CDR3: CASSSASLPVLRLFF
DNA: TGTGCCAGCAGCTCCGCCTCCCTACCCGTTCTCCGGCTGTTTTTT
J: TRBJ1-4
D: NA
size: few
V: TRBV7-9

CDR3: CASSPTLGTGISNEQYF
DNA: TGTGCCAGCAGCCCTACGCTGGGGACAGGGATTTCAAACGAGCAGTACTTC
J: TRBJ2-7
D: TRBD1
size: NA
V: TRBV5-8

CDR3: CASSWLAGGTGELFF
DNA: TGCGCCAGCAGTTGGCTAGCGGGAGGTACCGGGGAGCTGTTTTTT
J: TRBJ2-2
D: TRBD2
size: few
V: TRBV5-1

CDR3: CASSSEPMFYGYTF
DNA: TGCGCCAGCAGCTCCGAGCCCATGTTCTATGGCTACACCTTC
J: TRBJ1-2
D: NA
size: NA
V: TRBV5-1

CDR3: CASSETGLNQPQHF
DNA: TGTGCCAGCAGTGAGACAGGGTTGAATCAGCCCCAGCATTTT
J: TRBJ1-5
D: TRBD1
size: few
V: TRBV6-1

CDR3: CASSRGLAGYNEQFF
DNA: TGTGCCAGCAGTAGAGGACTAGCGGGGTACAATGAGCAGTTCTTC
J: TRBJ2-1
D: TRBD2
size: NA
V: TRBV6-5

CDR3: CASSASPLAKNIQYF
DNA: TGCGCCAGCAGCGCTAGCCCCCTAGCCAAAAACATTCAGTACTTC
J: TRBJ2-4
D: NA
size: NA
V: TRBV5-1